The rows below give T cell receptor beta chains drawn from one sample of a study of T cell clonotyping in hematopoietic cell transplantation. Assay: immunoSEQ multiplex PCR; the TCRdb copy retains only in-frame clones and omits some. The sample records about 36,000 clones, 75% to 90% being singletons. Source material: peripheral blood mononuclear cells. The receptors come from a woman aged 40 to 50 in good health. Some clones in this sample may be carry-over from other donors' samples. The CDR3 runs from the conserved cysteine through the conserved F or W. D genes are given only for firm matches. A row's size may be missing; if present it is once, few, many or a size class.

d_call,v_call,j_call,clone_size,cdr3_aa,cdr3_nt
TRBD1,TRBV6-5,TRBJ1-2,-,CASSYPRQGGYGYTF,TGTGCCAGCAGTTACCCTCGCCAGGGGGGCTATGGCTACACCTTC
-,TRBV21-1,TRBJ1-2,once,CASSKVWPRQQDYGYTF,TGTGCCAGCAGCAAAGTATGGCCGAGACAGCAGGACTATGGCTACACCTTC
TRBD1,TRBV28,TRBJ2-5,-,CASSLSPQGETQYF,TGTGCCAGCAGTTTATCCCCACAGGGGGAGACCCAGTACTTC
TRBD1,TRBV18,TRBJ1-5,few,CASSPSDRGNQPQHF,TGTGCCAGCTCACCATCGGACAGGGGCAATCAGCCCCAGCATTTT
-,TRBV28,TRBJ2-1,-,CASTSAGFYNEQFF,TGTGCCAGCACCTCAGCGGGTTTTTACAATGAGCAGTTCTTC
-,TRBV6-5,TRBJ2-2,-,CAISGPNTGELFF,TGTGCCATCTCGGGACCGAACACCGGGGAGCTGTTTTTT
-,TRBV28,TRBJ1-4,once,CASSLREGNEKLFF,TGTGCCAGCAGTTTACGGGAGGGGAACGAAAAACTGTTTTTT
TRBD1,TRBV5-1,TRBJ2-7,-,CASTPPGTGDHEQYF,TGCGCCAGCACCCCCCCAGGGACAGGGGACCACGAGCAGTACTTC
-,TRBV6-5,TRBJ2-7,-,CASSYHASYEQYF,TGTGCCAGCAGTTACCACGCCAGCTACGAGCAGTACTTC
-,TRBV6-5,TRBJ2-3,-,CASKGPGPSGDTQYF,TGTGCCAGCAAAGGGCCCGGGCCCAGCGGGGATACGCAGTATTTT
TRBD2,TRBV4-2,TRBJ2-1,few,CASSQVRAGASNEQFF,TGTGCCAGCAGCCAAGTTCGCGCGGGAGCCAGCAATGAGCAGTTCTTC
TRBD1,TRBV10-3,TRBJ1-2,-,CAISPGQGARGYTF,TGTGCCATCAGCCCGGGACAGGGGGCCAGAGGCTACACCTTC
TRBD2,TRBV9,TRBJ2-5,-,CASSEGGRARETQYF,TGTGCCAGCAGCGAGGGCGGGAGGGCCAGGGAGACCCAGTACTTC
TRBD1,TRBV7-9,TRBJ2-1,-,CASSRGQFNEQFF,TGTGCCAGCAGCCGGGGACAGTTCAATGAGCAGTTCTTC
TRBD1,TRBV28,TRBJ1-5,-,CASSSNRGRGNQPQHF,TGTGCCAGCAGTTCTAACAGGGGACGAGGCAATCAGCCCCAGCATTTT
TRBD1,TRBV2,TRBJ1-5,-,CASSNRDSLNQPQHF,TGTGCCAGCTCAAACCGGGACAGTCTAAATCAGCCCCAGCATTTT
-,TRBV5-1,TRBJ2-2,-,CASSDDLVGELFF,TGCGCCAGCAGCGACGACCTGGTTGGGGAGCTGTTTTTT
TRBD1,TRBV28,TRBJ1-3,once,CASWARTGSGGNTIYF,TGTGCCAGCTGGGCCCGGACAGGGTCAGGTGGAAACACCATATATTTT
TRBD2,TRBV19,TRBJ2-6,-,CASKAGGTSGANVLTF,TGTGCCAGTAAGGCGGGAGGAACCTCTGGGGCCAACGTCCTGACTTTC
TRBD1,TRBV29-1,TRBJ2-7,-,CSVAARTGYEQYF,TGCAGCGTTGCGGCTAGGACAGGGTACGAGCAGTACTTC
-,TRBV20-1,TRBJ2-1,once,CSARGPGEQFF,TGCAGTGCTCGTGGTCCCGGGGAGCAGTTCTTC
TRBD1,TRBV11-1,TRBJ2-5,-,CASSYRQGGVQETQYF,TGTGCCAGCAGCTACCGACAGGGGGGTGTCCAAGAGACCCAGTACTTC
TRBD1,TRBV5-1,TRBJ2-2,-,CASSLGQGRNTGELFF,TGCGCCAGCAGCTTAGGACAGGGCAGGAACACCGGGGAGCTGTTTTTT
-,TRBV28,TRBJ2-7,-,CASRASTGYEQYF,TGTGCCAGCAGGGCTAGTACAGGGTACGAGCAGTACTTC
-,TRBV28,TRBJ2-3,-,CASSFLARYTQYF,TGTGCCAGCAGTTTTCTAGCGAGATATACGCAGTATTTT
-,TRBV19,TRBJ2-6,-,CASSPTQGRSSGANVLTF,TGTGCCAGTAGTCCCACACAGGGGAGGAGCTCTGGGGCCAACGTCCTGACTTTC
-,TRBV4-1,TRBJ2-3,-,CASSKGLAGSTDTQYF,TGCGCCAGCAGCAAAGGCTTGGCGGGAAGCACAGATACGCAGTATTTT
-,TRBV19,TRBJ2-1,-,CASSSGRTPNREQFF,TGTGCCAGTAGTTCGGGACGTACCCCCAATCGTGAGCAGTTCTTC
-,TRBV19,TRBJ1-1,once,CASSIVWGMNTEAFF,TGTGCCAGTAGTATAGTCTGGGGCATGAACACTGAAGCTTTCTTT
TRBD2,TRBV6-4,TRBJ2-7,-,CASTLLAGGPLYEQYF,TGTGCCAGCACGCTACTAGCGGGAGGTCCTCTCTACGAGCAGTACTTC
-,TRBV5-1,TRBJ2-2,-,CASRYGQITGELFF,TGCGCCAGCAGATATGGACAGATCACCGGGGAGCTGTTTTTT
TRBD1,TRBV5-6,TRBJ2-7,medium-sized,CASSFGTGLYEQYF,TGTGCCAGCAGCTTCGGGACAGGACTTTACGAGCAGTACTTC
-,TRBV5-1,TRBJ2-3,-,CASSLAKQGRDTQYF,TGCGCCAGCAGCCTCGCGAAACAGGGCCGAGATACGCAGTATTTT
-,TRBV9,TRBJ2-3,-,CASSWDLLSHSAQYF,TGTGCCAGCAGCTGGGACTTACTCTCACACTCGGCGCAGTATTTT
-,TRBV28,TRBJ1-2,once,CASSPPAGGGSNYGYTF,TGTGCCAGCAGCCCTCCCGCCGGGGGCGGATCTAACTATGGCTACACCTTC
-,TRBV5-1,TRBJ2-7,-,CASSSNSGLGQYEQYF,TGCGCCAGCAGCTCGAACAGTGGGCTGGGGCAATACGAGCAGTACTTC
-,TRBV7-7,TRBJ1-5,once,CASSLDPHQPQHF,TGTGCTAGCAGCTTAGACCCCCATCAGCCCCAGCATTTT
-,TRBV28,TRBJ1-5,-,CASSWYSNQPQHF,TGTGCCAGCAGTTGGTATAGCAATCAGCCCCAGCATTTT
-,TRBV9,TRBJ1-5,-,CASSKEQGPNQPQHF,TGTGCCAGCAGCAAAGAGCAGGGACCCAATCAGCCCCAGCATTTT
-,TRBV7-3,TRBJ2-3,once,CASSLVQGGSWTDTQYF,TGTGCCAGCAGCTTAGTTCAGGGTGGATCGTGGACAGATACGCAGTATTTT
-,TRBV27,TRBJ2-3,-,CASSFGPTDTQYF,TGTGCCAGCAGTTTCGGCCCCACAGATACGCAGTATTTT
-,TRBV10-1,TRBJ2-7,-,CASSESDYEQYF,TGCGCCAGCAGTGAGTCAGACTACGAGCAGTACTTC
-,TRBV5-4,TRBJ1-2,-,CASSFAGNYGYTF,TGTGCCAGCAGCTTCGCCGGAAACTATGGCTACACCTTC
-,TRBV10-3,TRBJ1-1,-,CAISESGQGHTEAFF,TGTGCCATCAGTGAGTCGGGGCAGGGTCACACTGAAGCTTTCTTT
TRBD1,TRBV11-2,TRBJ2-7,-,CASSLVGDRSYEQYF,TGTGCCAGCAGCTTAGTAGGGGACAGAAGCTACGAGCAGTACTTC
-,TRBV29-1,TRBJ2-7,-,CSVDLTGSGEQYF,TGCAGCGTTGATCTCACAGGGTCGGGAGAGCAGTACTTC
-,TRBV5-1,TRBJ1-2,-,CASREQTEENYGYTF,TGCGCCAGCAGAGAGCAGACAGAAGAAAACTATGGCTACACCTTC
TRBD2,TRBV4-2,TRBJ2-3,-,CASSLGLAGASTDTQYF,TGTGCCAGCAGCCTGGGACTAGCGGGAGCGAGCACAGATACGCAGTATTTT
-,TRBV28,TRBJ1-1,-,CASRGGFRDTEAFF,TGTGCCAGCAGGGGGGGATTCAGGGACACTGAAGCTTTCTTT
-,TRBV19,TRBJ1-5,once,CASSIERGGNQPQHF,TGTGCCAGTAGTATAGAAAGGGGAGGCAATCAGCCCCAGCATTTT
-,TRBV6-5,TRBJ1-5,-,CASRPDPYSNQPQHF,TGTGCCAGCAGGCCGGACCCTTATAGCAATCAGCCCCAGCATTTT